A single count supports the clone carrying this T cell receptor beta chain. Its matching antigen is unknown. Libraries were prepared by immunoSEQ multiplex PCR; TCRdb keeps only in-frame clonotypes and omits some of them. The data hold over 15,000 clones, with around four fifths observed a single time. Trimming shortened V by 0 bases and J by 7 bases, and 10 bases separated the two germline ends. The germline V gene has CDR1 MNHEY and CDR2 SMNVEV (reference sequence). This CDR3 is built from 13 residues. This entry belongs to a study of T cells in localized non-small cell lung cancer. General study points: Of the top 100 tumor clones, median around 50 were in adjacent lung, 25 to 35 among its top 100. Uninvolved nearby lung showed the greatest T cell clonality, exceeding that found in tumor.

J is TRBJ2-7 and V is TRBV27, with TRBD2 as a possible D gene (6 bases). Material: peripheral blood, obtained before any cancer treatment. The source of this sequence is a female donor of 60 years or more with stage I lung adenocarcinoma. Written as DNA, the CDR3 is TGTGCCAGCAGTTTATCGATGGCGGGAGAGCAGTACTTC. It specifies CASSLSMAGEQYF.